Sequencing of this TCR beta chain was carried out in a study of glioma-infiltrating T cells. Trimming took 5 bases from V and 4 from J, leaving 20 bases between them. This CDR3 is built from 17 residues. Germline assignment: CDR1 MDHEN and CDR2 SYDVKM. General study points: Above-expected tissue-blood divergence occurred in all gliomas, most in low-grade ones. Very few CDR3 sequences were shared between tissue and blood.

This clonotype was observed at least ten times. What it binds is unknown. Using RNA template, CDR3s of TCR alpha and beta were amplified with iRepertoire arm-PCR. One-step reverse transcription and amplification started from about 100-400 ng of tissue mRNA or PBMC total RNA. Via MiXCR, TCRdb re-called the multiplex PCR reads, giving one row per CDR3 protein. The sample holds around 180,000 distinct CDR3 sequences, more than 35% seen once. The sequence came from a human donor with low-grade glioma or glioblastoma, undergoing nonglioma brain surgery, or in good health (not recorded which). Sequenced: glioma tissue, nonneoplastic brain tissue, or PBMCs (not recorded which). The V call is TRBV28, the J call TRBJ2-2, with D possibly being TRBD1 or TRBD2 (6 bases each). CDR3 nucleotides: TGTGCCAGCAGTAAGAGAACAGGGAGGAGAGGCACCGGGGAGCTGTTTTTT. Its protein is CASSKRTGRRGTGELFF.